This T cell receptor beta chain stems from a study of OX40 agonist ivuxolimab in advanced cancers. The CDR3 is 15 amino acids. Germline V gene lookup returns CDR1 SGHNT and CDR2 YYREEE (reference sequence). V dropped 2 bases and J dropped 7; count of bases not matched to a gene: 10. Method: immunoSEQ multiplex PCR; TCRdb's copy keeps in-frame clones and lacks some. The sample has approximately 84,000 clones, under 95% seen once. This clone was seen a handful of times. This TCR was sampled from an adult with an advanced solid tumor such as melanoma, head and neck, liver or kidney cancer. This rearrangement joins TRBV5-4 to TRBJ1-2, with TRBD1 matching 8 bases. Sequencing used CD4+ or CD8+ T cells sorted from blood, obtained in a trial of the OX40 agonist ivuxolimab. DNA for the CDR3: TGTGCCAGCAGCTTTGCAGGGCGACAGGGGCTTGGCTACACCTTC. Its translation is CASSFAGRQGLGYTF.